The 26 T cell receptor beta chains in this list originate from one sample, sequenced in a study of blood T cell repertoires in COVID-19 (dated by TCRdb to about 2020). Receptor libraries were prepared by the immunoSEQ multiplex PCR assay. Here the immuneACCESS table is served through TCRdb, limited to in-frame sequences with V and J called. Missing clones are a known gap in these copies; in checked studies unresolved V genes cover under half, and the rest lacks a known reason. The sample table contains 300,000 to 400,000 clones; only one count was recorded for over 80% of them. The top ten constitute approximately 10% of the sample. The sequenced sample was peripheral blood. Source of these receptors: a man aged 30-40 years with COVID-19, enrolled during active disease.

The chain joins TRBV15 to TRBJ1-2; 8 nucleotides align to TRBD1. Germline trimming cut 0 bases from V and 7 bases from J; bases unmatched to any gene: 7. Germline CDR1 and CDR2: LNHNV and YYDKDF (reference sequence). This CDR3 has 15 amino acids. CDR3 in amino acids: CATSRDPGTGGGYTF. The CDR3 DNA follows: TGTGCCACCAGCAGAGACCCCGGGACAGGTGGTGGCTACACCTTC.

The genes are TRBV6-1 and TRBJ1-4; D is possibly TRBD1 (6 bases). V was clipped by 2 bases and J by 8 bases, with 15 bases between them. The CDR3 contains 15 residues. Germline loops: CDR1 MNHNS, CDR2 SASEGT. The CDR3 DNA reads as TGTGCCAGCAGTGAACGGGGGGCGCGAGTAGAAAAACTGTTTTTT. Translation gives CASSERGARVEKLFF.

The chain's CDR3 is CASSYEQFSYNEQFF. CDR3 nucleotide sequence: TGTGCCAGCAGTTATGAACAATTCTCCTACAATGAGCAGTTCTTC. The rearrangement links TRBV6-5 to TRBJ2-1; D remains ambiguous. The germline V gene has CDR1 MNHEY and CDR2 SVGAGI. CDR3 length: 15 amino acids. V was cut by 3 bases and J by 0 bases, with 9 bases left in between.

The chain has TRBV28 and TRBJ2-1; 8 bases are shared with TRBD1. Germline CDR1 reads MDHEN; CDR2 reads SYDVKM. J gave up 7 bases and V 4 bases, and 9 bases lay outside the gene matches. This CDR3 region has 15 residues. The CDR3 reads CASSSPWTGFNEQFF. The CDR3 coding sequence is TGTGCCAGCAGTTCCCCTTGGACAGGGTTTAATGAGCAGTTCTTC. Together with reference TRBV28 and TRBJ2-1, the CDR3 gives the full variable domain: DVKVTQSSRYLVKRTGEKVFLECVQDMDHENMFWYRQDPGLGLRLIYFSYDVKMKEKGDIPEGYSVSREKKERFSLILESASTNQTSMYLCASSSPWTGFNEQFFGPGTRLTVL.

This clone has only one observation. The genes are TRBV27 and TRBJ1-2; no reliable D call. The germline CDR1 and CDR2 sequences are MNHEY and SMNVEV (reference sequence). This CDR3 region has 15 residues. V was clipped by 7 bases and J by 2 bases, with 17 bases between them. CDR3 loop: CASTLTGPGNYGYTF. In nucleotides, the CDR3 is TGTGCCAGCACCCTGACGGGTCCCGGAAACTATGGCTACACCTTC.

The chain uses TRBV7-8 and TRBJ2-2; the match to TRBD2 covers 10 bases. Germline CDR1 reads SGHVS; CDR2 reads FQNEAQ. V was pared by 5 bases and J by 6 bases, with 21 bases of the junction left unmatched. There are 20 residues in the CDR3. This CDR3 is CASSPNRRLAGGGDAGELFF. The CDR3 DNA reads TGTGCCAGCAGCCCCAACAGGAGACTAGCGGGTGGAGGGGACGCCGGGGAGCTGTTTTTT. The full variable domain, in which reference TRBV7-8 and TRBJ2-2 provide the parts outside the CDR3, is GAGVSQSPRYKVAKRGQDVALRCDPISGHVSLFWYQQALGQGPEFLTYFQNEAQLDKSGLPSDRFFAERPEGSVSTLKIQRTQQEDSAVYLCASSPNRRLAGGGDAGELFFGEGSRLTVL.

Ten or more counts support this clone. The V call is TRBV5-4, the J call TRBJ1-2; 8 nucleotides agree with TRBD1. Unmatched junction bases numbered 7, after V lost 4 bases and J lost 2 bases. The CDR3 length is 15 residues. The germline gives CDR1 SGHNT, CDR2 YYREEE (reference sequence). The CDR3 loop is CASSVRGRGNYGYTF. The DNA of the CDR3 is TGTGCCAGCAGCGTCAGGGGGCGCGGAAACTATGGCTACACCTTC. Variable domain in full (rest from reference TRBV5-4 and TRBJ1-2): ETGVTQSPTHLIKTRGQQVTLRCSSQSGHNTVSWYQQALGQGPQFIFQYYREEENGRGNFPPRFSGLQFPNYSSELNVNALELDDSALYLCASSVRGRGNYGYTFGSGTRLTVV.

V is TRBV11-3 and J is TRBJ2-1; 7 bases are shared with TRBD1. The CDR3 runs 15 residues. The junction had 5 bases not matched to a gene; V was cut back by 5 bases and J by 1 base. From germline, CDR1 is SGHNT and CDR2 YENEEA. CDR3 coding DNA: TGTGCCAGCAGCCCCCGGGACAGTTCCTACAATGAGCAGTTCTTC. This encodes CASSPRDSSYNEQFF. The complete variable domain, with remaining parts taken from reference TRBV11-3 and TRBJ2-1, reads EAGVVQSPRYKIIEKKQPVAFWCNPISGHNTLYWYLQNLGQGPELLIRYENEEAVDDSQLPKDRFSAERLKGVDSTLKIQPAELGDSAVYLCASSPRDSSYNEQFFGPGTRLTVL.

Many counts were recorded for this clone. Written as DNA, the CDR3 is TGTGCCAGCAGCTTAGTGATGGGGCAGGTGAACACTGAAGCTTTCTTT. Amino acid sequence: CASSLVMGQVNTEAFF. The rearrangement joins TRBV11-2 to TRBJ1-1; a possible D gene is TRBD1 (5 bases). V was pared by 1 base and J by 0 bases, with 12 bases between. The CDR3 spans 16 residues. Germline-derived CDR1 and CDR2 are SGHAT and FQNNGV.

The chain combines TRBV13 with TRBJ2-6, with TRBD2 matching 11 bases. CDR3 length equals 19 residues. Looked up from germline, CDR1 is PRHDT and CDR2 is FYEKMQ (reference sequence). Trimming removed 5 bases from V and 0 bases from J; junction bases left unmatched: 9. The chain's CDR3 is CASSDLLAGAFSGANVLTF. The CDR3 region has the DNA TGTGCCAGCAGCGACCTACTAGCGGGGGCGTTCTCTGGGGCCAACGTCCTGACTTTC. The whole variable domain, remainder taken from reference TRBV13 and TRBJ2-6, is AAGVIQSPRHLIKEKRETATLKCYPIPRHDTVYWYQQGPGQDPQFLISFYEKMQSDKGSIPDRFSAQQFSDYHSELNMSSLELGDSALYFCASSDLLAGAFSGANVLTFGAGSRLTVL.

J is TRBJ2-1 and V is TRBV2, with 11 bases matching TRBD2. The CDR3 contains 15 residues. The V gene's germline CDR1 is SNHLY and CDR2 FYNNEI. With 7 bases clipped from V and 7 bases from J, the junction kept 9 bases outside the gene matches. The chain's CDR3 is CASTFSGGGGNEQFF. Here the CDR3 DNA reads TGTGCCAGCACTTTTAGCGGGGGGGGCGGTAATGAGCAGTTCTTC.

This rearrangement joins TRBV6-1 to TRBJ1-2, with 8 positions matching TRBD1. CDR3 length: 15 residues. V shed 2 bases, J shed 4 bases, and the junction held 6 bases outside the gene matches. In germline, CDR1 is MNHNS, CDR2 SASEGT. CDR3 nucleotide sequence: TGTGCCAGCAGTGAATCACAGGGGGGGAGCTATGGCTACACCTTC. Amino acid sequence: CASSESQGGSYGYTF.

The chain uses TRBV29-1 and TRBJ1-5; D unresolved. This CDR3 contains 17 residues. Per germline, CDR1 SQVTM and CDR2 ANQGSEA. V was cut by 2 bases and J by 7 bases, with 24 bases left in between. DNA of the CDR3: TGCAGCGTTGAAAATTGGAGCCTCAGAGCGGGCGTCCAGCCCCAGCATTTT. The encoded protein is CSVENWSLRAGVQPQHF.

In nucleotides, the CDR3 is TGCGCCAGCAGTGGAACTAGCGGTGGCTCCTACAATGAGCAGTTCTTC. Translated, it gives CASSGTSGGSYNEQFF. V gene TRBV10-1 combines with J gene TRBJ2-1; 8 nucleotides match TRBD2. The CDR3 totals 16 residues. In germline, CDR1 is WNHNN, CDR2 SYGVQD (reference sequence). V trimming: 4 bases; J trimming: 0 bases; junction bases outside the gene matches: 5.

Of note for this clone: This same CDR3 is encoded by further DNA sequences in the sample. The chain uses TRBV28 and TRBJ2-7; D possibly corresponds to TRBD1 (7 bases). Trimming pared 2 bases from V and 6 bases from J, leaving 11 bases between. This CDR3 spans 13 amino acids. CDR1 is MDHEN and CDR2 is SYDVKM in the germline V gene. The CDR3 sequence is CASSLGQGGEQYF. DNA of the CDR3: TGTGCCAGCAGTTTAGGGCAGGGGGGCGAGCAGTACTTC.

The chain is built from TRBV2 and TRBJ2-2; D perhaps matches TRBD2 (6 bases). Germline-derived CDR1 and CDR2 are SNHLY and FYNNEI. The CDR3 spans 16 residues. V lost 5 bases, J lost 3 bases, and 16 bases lay in between. CDR3 nucleotides: TGTGCCAGCAGTCCAGCGGCAGGAGGGTACACCGGGGAGCTGTTTTTT. Protein sequence: CASSPAAGGYTGELFF.

V is TRBV10-3 and J is TRBJ2-5, with a tentative D call TRBD1 (5 bases). The CDR3 is 14 residues long. Looked up from germline, CDR1 is ENHRY and CDR2 is SYGVKD. Trimming left V 0 bases short and J 1 base short, with 6 bases between. The CDR3 sequence is CAISESTAQETQYF. In nucleotides, the CDR3 is TGTGCCATCAGTGAGTCGACAGCCCAAGAGACCCAGTACTTC.

The chain carries TRBV19 and TRBJ1-2; D is possibly TRBD1 (6 bases). In germline, CDR1 is LNHDA, CDR2 SQIVND (reference sequence). The CDR3 length is 15 residues. V lost 3 bases to trimming and J lost 1 base, with 12 bases between them. This chain's CDR3 is CASSIVRTDNYGYTF. The CDR3, as DNA: TGTGCCAGTAGTATCGTAAGGACAGATAACTATGGCTACACCTTC.

The chain has TRBV27 and TRBJ1-4, with D perhaps TRBD1 (6 bases). CDR1 is MNHEY, CDR2 SMNVEV, per germline (reference sequence). This CDR3 comprises 14 residues. With 2 bases removed from V and 7 bases from J, the gap between germline ends came to 11 bases. This chain's CDR3 is CASSLQGLREKLFF. The CDR3 coding sequence is TGTGCCAGCAGTTTACAGGGGTTACGTGAAAAACTGTTTTTT.

This clone has a single count. This rearrangement joins TRBV4-1 to TRBJ2-5; D ambiguous. The germline V gene encodes CDR1 MGHRA and CDR2 YSYEKL. V gave up 0 bases and J gave up 5 bases, with 16 bases separating them. The CDR3 has 16 amino acids. DNA of the CDR3: TGCGCCAGCAGCCAAGATCTTTCCCAGGCTCGGGAGACCCAGTACTTC. Translation: CASSQDLSQARETQYF.

This chain uses TRBV6-5 with TRBJ2-5; 8 bases line up with TRBD2. Germline lookup yields CDR1 MNHEY and CDR2 SVGAGI. Unmatched junction bases numbered 11, after V lost 6 bases and J lost 5 bases. The CDR3 spans 15 residues. The CDR3 coding sequence is TGTGCCAGCAGCATCTCTACGGGGGGGCCGGAGACCCAGTACTTC. Its translation: CASSISTGGPETQYF.

The gene calls are TRBV7-2 and TRBJ2-1, with a weak D call TRBD1 (6 bases). This CDR3 contains 16 residues. Germline CDR1 reads SGHTA; CDR2 reads FQGNSA. Trimming cost V 4 bases and J 6 bases, with 19 bases left between them. CDR3 DNA: TGTGCCAGCAGCTCGGGGTTATTTCAGGGGCGCAATGAGCAGTTCTTC. Translated, it gives CASSSGLFQGRNEQFF.

The rearrangement uses TRBV5-1 and TRBJ1-1; D may be TRBD1 (6 bases). CDR1 is SGHRS, CDR2 YFSETQ, per germline. The V end was cut by 0 bases, the J end by 3 bases, with 6 bases between. This CDR3 spans 13 amino acids. This CDR3 is CASSLGQDTEAFF. CDR3 DNA sequence: TGCGCCAGCAGCTTGGGACAGGACACTGAAGCTTTCTTT.

CDR3 sequence: CASSIGGGGYEQYF. CDR3 sequence (DNA): TGTGCCAGTAGTATAGGCGGGGGGGGCTACGAGCAGTACTTC. The V call is TRBV19, the J call TRBJ2-7; 9 bases fit TRBD2. CDR3 length equals 14 residues. Trimming took 1 base from V and 3 from J; bases not matched to a gene: 1. Germline CDR1 and CDR2: LNHDA and SQIVND (reference sequence).

This chain's CDR3 is CASSIMPSGGPDTQYF. In DNA form, the CDR3 reads TGTGCCAGTAGTATAATGCCTAGCGGGGGCCCTGATACGCAGTATTTT. The gene calls are TRBV19 and TRBJ2-3, with 10 bases fitting TRBD2. The junction had 8 bases not matched to a gene; V was cut back by 2 bases and J by 6 bases. Germline lookup yields CDR1 LNHDA and CDR2 SQIVND (reference sequence). The CDR3 loop spans 16 amino acids.

The V gene is TRBV18, the J gene TRBJ2-2; D is ambiguous. The CDR3 is 12 amino acids. Trimming pared 6 bases from V and 9 bases from J, leaving 11 bases between. The germline CDR1 and CDR2 sequences are KGHSH and LQKENI. CDR3 residues: CASSPSARELFF. In nucleotides, the CDR3 is TGTGCCAGCTCCCCTTCCGCGCGGGAGCTGTTTTTT. Together with reference TRBV18 and TRBJ2-2, the CDR3 gives the full variable domain: NAGVMQNPRHLVRRRGQEARLRCSPMKGHSHVYWYRQLPEEGLKFMVYLQKENIIDESGMPKERFSAEFPKEGPSILRIQQVVRGDSAAYFCASSPSARELFFGEGSRLTVL.